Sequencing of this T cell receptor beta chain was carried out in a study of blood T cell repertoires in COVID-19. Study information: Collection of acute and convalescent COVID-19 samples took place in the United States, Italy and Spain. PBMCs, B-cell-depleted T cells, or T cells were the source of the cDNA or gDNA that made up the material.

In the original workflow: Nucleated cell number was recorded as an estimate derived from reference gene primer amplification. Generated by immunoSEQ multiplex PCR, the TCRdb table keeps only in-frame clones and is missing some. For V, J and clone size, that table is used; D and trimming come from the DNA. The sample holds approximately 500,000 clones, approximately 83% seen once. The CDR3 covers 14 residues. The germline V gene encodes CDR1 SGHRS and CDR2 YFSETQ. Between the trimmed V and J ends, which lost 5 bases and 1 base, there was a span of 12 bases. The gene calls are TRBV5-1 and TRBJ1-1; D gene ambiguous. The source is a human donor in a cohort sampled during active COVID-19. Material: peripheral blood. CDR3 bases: TGCGCCAGCAGGCCGGGTTCGGCGAACACTGAAGCTTTCTTT. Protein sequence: CASRPGSANTEAFF. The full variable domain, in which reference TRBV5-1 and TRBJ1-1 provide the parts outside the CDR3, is KAGVTQTPRYLIKTRGQQVTLSCSPISGHRSVSWYQQTPGQGLQFLFEYFSETQRNKGNFPGRFSGRQFSNSRSEMNVSTLELGDSALYLCASRPGSANTEAFFGQGTRLTVV.